This entry concerns a single T cell receptor beta chain. Its matching antigen is unknown. J was trimmed by 3 bases and V by 3 bases; bases with no gene match: 6. In germline, CDR1 is KGHDR, CDR2 SFDVKD. The CDR3 sequence is 16 residues long. The data were taken from a study of T cell responses to AZD1222 COVID-19 vaccine. Findings and caveats of the study: Donors, mostly white British, included more females; clonal diversity was possibly underestimated. Baseline serology detected seropositivity in only six AZD1222 recipients.

Here immunoSEQ multiplex PCR was the method, and the copy in TCRdb shows in-frame clones only, minus some. The table records roughly 130,000 clones, about 90% of them present only once. Sequenced here: peripheral blood, sampled 28 days after the second dose of the MenACWY control vaccine. The genes are TRBV24-1 and TRBJ2-5; 10 bases are a match to TRBD1. The sequence derives from an adult who received the MenACWY meningococcal vaccine as a control. This CDR3 reads CATSDPTGGAEETQYF. Written as DNA, the CDR3 is TGTGCCACCAGTGATCCGACAGGGGGCGCAGAAGAGACCCAGTACTTC.